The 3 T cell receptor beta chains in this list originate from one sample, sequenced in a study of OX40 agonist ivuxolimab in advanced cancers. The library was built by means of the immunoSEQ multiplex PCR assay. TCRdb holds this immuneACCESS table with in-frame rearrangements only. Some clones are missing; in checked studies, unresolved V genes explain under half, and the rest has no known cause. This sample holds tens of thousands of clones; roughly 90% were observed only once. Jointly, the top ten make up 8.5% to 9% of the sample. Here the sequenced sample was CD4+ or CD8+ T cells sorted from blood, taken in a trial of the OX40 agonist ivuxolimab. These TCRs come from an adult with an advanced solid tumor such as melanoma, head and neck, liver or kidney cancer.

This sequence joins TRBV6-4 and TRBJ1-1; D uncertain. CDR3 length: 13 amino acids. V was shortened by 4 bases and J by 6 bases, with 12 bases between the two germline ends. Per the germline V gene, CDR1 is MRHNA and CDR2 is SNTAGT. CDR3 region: CASSAGSGAEAFF. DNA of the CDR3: TGTGCCAGCAGTGCCGGTTCGGGCGCTGAAGCTTTCTTT.

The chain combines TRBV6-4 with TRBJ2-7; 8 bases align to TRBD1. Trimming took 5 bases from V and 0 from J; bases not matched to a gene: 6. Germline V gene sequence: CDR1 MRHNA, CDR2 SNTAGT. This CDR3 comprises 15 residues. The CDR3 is CASSPGTGSSYEQYF. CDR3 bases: TGTGCCAGCAGTCCCGGGACAGGTAGCTCCTACGAGCAGTACTTC.

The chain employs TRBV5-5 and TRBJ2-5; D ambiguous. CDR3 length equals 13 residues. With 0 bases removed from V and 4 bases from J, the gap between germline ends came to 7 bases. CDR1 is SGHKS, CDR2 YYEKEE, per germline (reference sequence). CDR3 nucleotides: TGTGCCAGCAGCTTGGATGTGGGAGAGACCCAGTACTTC. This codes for CASSLDVGETQYF.